This T cell receptor beta chain derives from a study of blood T cell repertoires in COVID-19. At the level of the study: The cDNA or gDNA used as material had been derived from T cells, B-cell-depleted T cells, or PBMCs.

Original analysis: Reference gene primer amplification in the assay estimated nucleated cell counts. Clones were sequenced by immunoSEQ multiplex PCR, and TCRdb holds only the in-frame ones, with some missing. The V and J calls and clone size come from that table; D and trimming were worked out from the DNA. The sample records approximately 350,000 clones, approximately 86% being singletons. CDR3 size: 14 residues. Germline loops: CDR1 LNHDA, CDR2 SQIVND (reference sequence). V was cut by 4 bases and J by 4 bases, with 13 bases left in between. The J gene is TRBJ1-2, the V gene TRBV19; TRBD1 is a possible D gene (6 bases). The source of this sequence is a woman aged 55-75 years with COVID-19, enrolled during active disease. Sequenced material: peripheral blood. In nucleotides, the CDR3 is TGTGCCAGTAGTAAACCCGCAGGGGTCTATGGCTACACCTTC. This translates into CASSKPAGVYGYTF.